Listed here are 2 T cell receptor beta chains from one sample, sequenced in a study of CXCR3-negative and CXCR3-positive naive CD8 T cells. Study-level findings and limits: More hydrophobic TRB CDR3s occurred in CXCR3-positive than in CXCR3-negative naive cells.

Libraries were UMI-labeled 5' RACE TRB cDNA. TCRdb reprocessed the 5' RACE reads, with one entry per CDR3 protein and no DNA. This listing includes over 150,000 distinct CDR3 sequences. Which antigens these TCRs recognize remains unknown. Sequencing input: naive CXCR3+ CD8+ T cells from blood. Subset indicated: CD45RO-CCR7+CD27+CD95- naive CD8+ T cells expressing CXCR3 (TNR3+). The receptors were gathered from a human donor in good health. Some clones in this sample may be carry-over from other donors' samples.

The rearrangement uses TRBV29-1 and TRBJ2-3. From germline, CDR1 is SQVTM and CDR2 ANQGSEA. The length of the CDR3 is 13 residues. CDR3 protein: CSVGEQNTDTQYF.

The chain employs TRBV7-9 and TRBJ1-5. The CDR3 is 14 amino acids. Germline-derived CDR1 and CDR2 are SEHNR and FQNEAQ (reference sequence). The CDR3 reads CASSPIGGGQPQHF.